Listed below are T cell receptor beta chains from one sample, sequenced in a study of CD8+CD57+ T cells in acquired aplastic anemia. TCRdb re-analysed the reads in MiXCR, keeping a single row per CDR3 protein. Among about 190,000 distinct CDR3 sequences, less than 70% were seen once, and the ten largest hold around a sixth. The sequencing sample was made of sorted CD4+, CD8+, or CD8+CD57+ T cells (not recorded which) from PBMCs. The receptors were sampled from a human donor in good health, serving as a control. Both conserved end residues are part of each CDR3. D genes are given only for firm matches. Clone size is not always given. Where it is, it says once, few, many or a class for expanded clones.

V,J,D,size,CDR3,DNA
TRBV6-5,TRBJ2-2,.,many,CASSWVVSTGELFF,TGTGCCAGCAGTTGGGTAGTGAGCACCGGGGAGCTGTTTTTT
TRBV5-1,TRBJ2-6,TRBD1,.,CASTLGTGVNVLTF,TGCGCCAGCACCTTGGGGACAGGGGTCAACGTCCTGACTTTC
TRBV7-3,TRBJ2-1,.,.,CASSLTGTRNEQFF,TGTGCCAGCAGCTTAACAGGGACACGGAATGAGCAGTTCTTC
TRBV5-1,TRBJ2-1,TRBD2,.,CASSFGTSGGVIYNEQFF,TGCGCCAGCAGCTTCGGGACTAGCGGGGGCGTTATCTACAATGAGCAGTTCTTC
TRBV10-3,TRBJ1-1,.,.,CAISDSGTGSGNTEAFF,TGTGCCATCAGTGATTCGGGGACGGGGTCGGGGAACACTGAAGCTTTCTTT
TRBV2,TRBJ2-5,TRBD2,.,CASSHRLAGETQYF,TGTGCCAGCAGTCATAGACTAGCGGGAGAGACCCAGTACTTC
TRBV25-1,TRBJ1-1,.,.,CANSESGGSSAFF,TGTGCCAACAGTGAATCTGGGGGGTCTTCTGCTTTCTTT
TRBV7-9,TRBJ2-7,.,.,CASSTHRPISYEQYF,TGTGCCAGCAGCACCCACCGGCCCATATCCTACGAGCAGTACTTC
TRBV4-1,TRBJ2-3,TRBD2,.,CASSFAPRTSGGQDTQYF,TGTGCCAGCAGCTTCGCCCCTCGGACTAGCGGGGGGCAGGATACGCAGTATTTT
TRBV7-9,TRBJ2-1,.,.,CASSKTSANEQFF,TGTGCCAGCAGCAAGACCTCCGCCAATGAGCAGTTCTTC